This record covers a single TCR beta chain. Antigen: not known. The data belong to a study of response to subunit inactivated influenza vaccine. TCRdb redid the calling of the RT-PCR reads with MiXCR, one entry per CDR3 protein. The table has approximately 230,000 distinct CDR3 sequences, roughly an eighth seen once. The V end was cut by 5 bases, the J end by 6 bases, with 10 bases between. The CDR3 loop spans 13 amino acids. The germline CDR1 and CDR2 sequences are SGHAT and FQNNGV. Study-wide results and limits: It was the authors' suggestion that each seasonal influenza vaccination recruits few new T cells.

The chain recombines TRBV11-2 with TRBJ2-2; D remains unclear. Source: non-naive T cells sorted from PBMCs, taken around two weeks before vaccination. This clonotype was sampled from a man aged 50-60 years who received an inactivated influenza vaccine. This CDR3 reads CASSPLVSGELFF. DNA of the CDR3: TGTGCCAGCAGCCCCCTAGTATCCGGGGAGCTGTTTTTT.